This T cell receptor (beta chain) appears in the sequencing data of a study of T cell repertoires in cytomegalovirus infection. Study overall: TCR beta signatures that were public indicated CMV infection and matching HLA type. Findings of the study overall: Across the ex vivo response, the dominant clonotypes were HLA-C-restricted CMV-specific TCR beta clonotypes. The study identified carriers of CMV plus the relevant HLA from cumulative public TCR beta family frequency.

TCRdb re-derived calls from the reads in MiXCR, one entry per CDR3 protein. The sample holds 80,000 to 130,000 distinct CDR3 sequences; less than 25% are singletons and the top ten take about 39%. Germline V gene sequence: CDR1 MDHEN, CDR2 SYDVKM. V shed 6 bases and J 0 bases; nucleotides not matched to a gene: 13. The CDR3 totals 18 residues. In regard to this clonotype: Its target is unknown.

This receptor was taken from a human donor in good health (CMV status not recorded). Some clones in this sample may be carry-over from other donors' samples. Sequenced: CD8+ T cells from PBMCs. This chain connects TRBV28 to TRBJ1-5, with 8 nucleotides matching TRBD1. CDR3 bases: TGTGCCAGCAGCCCAGGACAGGGCTCTGCCTATAGCAATCAGCCCCAGCATTTT. This encodes CASSPGQGSAYSNQPQHF.